This T cell receptor (beta chain) stems from a study of circulating and synovial CD4+ cells in juvenile arthritis. Produced via immunoSEQ multiplex PCR; TCRdb's table is partial and in-frame only. This sample has about 36,000 clones, with around 95% found just once. Turning to this clone: Its specificity is unknown.

Trimming cost V 10 bases and J 5 bases; bases outside gene matches: 8. Germline CDR1 and CDR2: LNHDA and SQIVND (reference sequence). This CDR3 contains 13 residues. Samples derive from patients with active juvenile idiopathic arthritis. Broader study findings: Diversity here was lower than in bulk blood CD4 cells. Deeper sequencing increased measured overlap with synovial clonotypes.

The V gene is TRBV19, the J gene TRBJ2-5; 9 nucleotides line up with TRBD2. This TCR came from a human donor with juvenile idiopathic arthritis. What was sequenced was CD4+ T cells from blood. Here the CDR3 reads CATRTSAGETQYF. The CDR3 nucleotides read TGTGCCACTCGGACTAGCGCTGGGGAGACCCAGTACTTC.